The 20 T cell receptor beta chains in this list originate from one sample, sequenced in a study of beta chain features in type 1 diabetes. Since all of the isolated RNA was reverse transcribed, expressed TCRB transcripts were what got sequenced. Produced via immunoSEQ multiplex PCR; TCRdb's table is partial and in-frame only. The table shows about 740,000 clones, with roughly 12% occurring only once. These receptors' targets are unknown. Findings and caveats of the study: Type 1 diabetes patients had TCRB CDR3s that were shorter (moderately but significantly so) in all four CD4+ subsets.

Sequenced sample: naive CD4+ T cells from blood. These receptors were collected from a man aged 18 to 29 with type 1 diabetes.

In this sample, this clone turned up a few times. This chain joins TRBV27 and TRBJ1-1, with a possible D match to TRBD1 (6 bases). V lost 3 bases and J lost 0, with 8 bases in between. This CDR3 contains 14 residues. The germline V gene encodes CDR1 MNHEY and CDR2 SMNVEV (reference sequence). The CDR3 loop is CASSFDRLNTEAFF. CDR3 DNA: TGTGCCAGCAGTTTCGACAGGCTGAACACTGAAGCTTTCTTT.

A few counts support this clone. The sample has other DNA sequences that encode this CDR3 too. The CDR3 reads CAWSRGSSGNTIYF. CDR3 DNA: TGTGCCTGGAGTCGGGGCAGCTCTGGAAACACCATATATTTT. The V and J genes are TRBV30 and TRBJ1-3; D is possibly TRBD1 (5 bases). V shed 2 bases and J shed 0 bases, with 8 bases lying between them. In germline, CDR1 is GTSNPN, CDR2 SVGIG (reference sequence). The CDR3 sequence is 14 residues long.

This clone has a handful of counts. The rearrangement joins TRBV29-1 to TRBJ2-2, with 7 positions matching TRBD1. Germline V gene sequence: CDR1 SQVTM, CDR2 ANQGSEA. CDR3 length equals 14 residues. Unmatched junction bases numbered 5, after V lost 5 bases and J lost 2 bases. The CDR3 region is CSVPTGVNTGELFF. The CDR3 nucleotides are TGCAGCGTTCCCACAGGGGTTAACACCGGGGAGCTGTTTTTT.

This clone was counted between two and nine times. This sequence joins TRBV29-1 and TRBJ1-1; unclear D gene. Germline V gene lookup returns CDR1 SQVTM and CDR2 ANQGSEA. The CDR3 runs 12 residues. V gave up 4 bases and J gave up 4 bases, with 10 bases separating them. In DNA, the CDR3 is TGCAGCGTTGCCGTTCTCGGCACTGAAGCTTTCTTT. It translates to CSVAVLGTEAFF.

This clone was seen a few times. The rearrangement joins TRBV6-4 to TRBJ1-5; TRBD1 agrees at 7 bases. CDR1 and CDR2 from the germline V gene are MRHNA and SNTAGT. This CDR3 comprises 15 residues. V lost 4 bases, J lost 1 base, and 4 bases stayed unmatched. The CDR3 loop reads CASSVTGQSNQPQHF. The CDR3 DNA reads TGTGCCAGCAGTGTCACGGGACAGAGCAATCAGCCCCAGCATTTT.

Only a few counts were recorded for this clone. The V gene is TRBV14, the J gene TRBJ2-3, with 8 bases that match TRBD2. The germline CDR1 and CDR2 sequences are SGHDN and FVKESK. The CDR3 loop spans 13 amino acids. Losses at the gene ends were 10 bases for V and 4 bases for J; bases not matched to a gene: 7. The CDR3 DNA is TGTGCCACTTCACTAGCGGCCTCAGATACGCAGTATTTT. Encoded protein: CATSLAASDTQYF.

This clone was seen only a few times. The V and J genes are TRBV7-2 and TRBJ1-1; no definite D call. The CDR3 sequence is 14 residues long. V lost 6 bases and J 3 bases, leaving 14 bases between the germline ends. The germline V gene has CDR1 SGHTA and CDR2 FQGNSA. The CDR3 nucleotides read TGTGCCAGCAGTTCCCCCCCCGGACACACTGAAGCTTTCTTT. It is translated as CASSSPPGHTEAFF.

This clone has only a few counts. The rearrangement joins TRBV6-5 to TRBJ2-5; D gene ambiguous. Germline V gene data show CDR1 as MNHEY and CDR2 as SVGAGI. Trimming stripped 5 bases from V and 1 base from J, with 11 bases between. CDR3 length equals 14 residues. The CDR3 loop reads CASSPLGPQETQYF. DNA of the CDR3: TGTGCCAGCAGTCCTTTAGGCCCCCAAGAGACCCAGTACTTC.

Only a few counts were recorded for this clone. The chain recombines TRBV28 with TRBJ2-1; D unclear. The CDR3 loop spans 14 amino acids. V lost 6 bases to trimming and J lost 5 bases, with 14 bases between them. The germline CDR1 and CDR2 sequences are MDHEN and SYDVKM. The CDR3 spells CASRTGSSNNEQFF. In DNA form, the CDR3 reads TGTGCCAGCAGAACCGGGTCGTCAAACAATGAGCAGTTCTTC.

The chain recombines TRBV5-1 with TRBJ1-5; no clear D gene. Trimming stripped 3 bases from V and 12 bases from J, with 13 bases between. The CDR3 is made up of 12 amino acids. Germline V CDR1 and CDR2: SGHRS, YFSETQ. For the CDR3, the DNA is TGCGCCAGCAGCTCGACGGACGGGCTCCAGCATTTT. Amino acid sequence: CASSSTDGLQHF.

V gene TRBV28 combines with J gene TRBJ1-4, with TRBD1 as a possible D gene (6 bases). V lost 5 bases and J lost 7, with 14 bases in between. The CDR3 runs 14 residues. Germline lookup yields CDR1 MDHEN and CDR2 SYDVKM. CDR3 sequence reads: CASSRGGTGEKLFF. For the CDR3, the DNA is TGTGCCAGCAGTAGAGGGGGGACGGGTGAAAAACTGTTTTTT.

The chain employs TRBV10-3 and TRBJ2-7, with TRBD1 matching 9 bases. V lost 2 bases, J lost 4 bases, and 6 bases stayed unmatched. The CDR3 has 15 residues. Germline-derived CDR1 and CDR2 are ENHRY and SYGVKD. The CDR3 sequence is CAISEGQGSGYEQYF. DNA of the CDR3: TGTGCCATCAGTGAGGGACAGGGGTCAGGGTACGAGCAGTACTTC.

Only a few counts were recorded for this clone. The CDR3 DNA reads as TGCGCCAGCAGCCAAGACGGGGGAGGACAGTGGGTTGGCCAACACACTGAAGCTTTCTTT. Protein product: CASSQDGGGQWVGQHTEAFF. J is TRBJ1-1 and V is TRBV4-1; D is perhaps TRBD1 (6 bases). The V gene's germline CDR1 is MGHRA and CDR2 YSYEKL. V dropped 0 bases and J dropped 3 bases, with 26 bases sitting between them. CDR3 length: 20 residues.

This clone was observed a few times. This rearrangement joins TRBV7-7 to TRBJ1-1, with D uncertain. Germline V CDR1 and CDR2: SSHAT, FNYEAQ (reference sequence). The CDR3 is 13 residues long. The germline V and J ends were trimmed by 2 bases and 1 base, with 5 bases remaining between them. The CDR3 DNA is TGTGCCAGCAGCTTACAGCCGAACACTGAAGCTTTCTTT. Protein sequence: CASSLQPNTEAFF.

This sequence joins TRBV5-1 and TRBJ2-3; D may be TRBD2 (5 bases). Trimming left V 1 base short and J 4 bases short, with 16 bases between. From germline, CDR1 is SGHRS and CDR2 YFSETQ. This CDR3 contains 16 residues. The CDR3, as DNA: TGCGCCAGCAGCTTGAGGAGCGGTGGGCAGGCAGATACGCAGTATTTT. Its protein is CASSLRSGGQADTQYF.

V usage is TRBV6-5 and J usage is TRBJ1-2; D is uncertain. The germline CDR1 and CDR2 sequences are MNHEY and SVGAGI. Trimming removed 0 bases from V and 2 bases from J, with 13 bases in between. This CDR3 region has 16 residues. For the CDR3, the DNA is TGTGCCAGCAGTTACTCGGGCCCAGACCTAAACTATGGCTACACCTTC. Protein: CASSYSGPDLNYGYTF.

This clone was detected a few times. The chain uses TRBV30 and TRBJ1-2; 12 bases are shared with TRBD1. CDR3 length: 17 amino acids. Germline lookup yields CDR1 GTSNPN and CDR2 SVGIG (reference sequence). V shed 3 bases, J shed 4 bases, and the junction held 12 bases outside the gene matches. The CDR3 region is CAWRVVGTGGAGYGYTF. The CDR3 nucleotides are TGTGCCTGGAGGGTAGTTGGGACAGGGGGCGCAGGCTATGGCTACACCTTC.

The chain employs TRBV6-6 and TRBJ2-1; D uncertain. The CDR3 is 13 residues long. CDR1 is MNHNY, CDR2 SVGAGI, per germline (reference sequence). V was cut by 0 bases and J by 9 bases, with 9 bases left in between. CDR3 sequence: CASSYSEQSEQFF. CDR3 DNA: TGTGCCAGCAGTTACTCTGAGCAATCTGAGCAGTTCTTC.

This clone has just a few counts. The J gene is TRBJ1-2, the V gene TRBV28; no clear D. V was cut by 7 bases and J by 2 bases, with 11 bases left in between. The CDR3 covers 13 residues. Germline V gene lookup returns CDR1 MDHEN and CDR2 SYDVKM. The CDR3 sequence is CASTRGNNYGYTF. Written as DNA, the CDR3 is TGTGCCAGCACGCGAGGGAACAACTATGGCTACACCTTC.

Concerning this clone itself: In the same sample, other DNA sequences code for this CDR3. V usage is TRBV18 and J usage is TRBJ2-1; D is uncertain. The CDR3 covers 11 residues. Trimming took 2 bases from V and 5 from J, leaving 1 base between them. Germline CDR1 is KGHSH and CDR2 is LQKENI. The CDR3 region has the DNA TGTGCCAGCTCACCAAACAATGAGCAGTTCTTC. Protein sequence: CASSPNNEQFF.